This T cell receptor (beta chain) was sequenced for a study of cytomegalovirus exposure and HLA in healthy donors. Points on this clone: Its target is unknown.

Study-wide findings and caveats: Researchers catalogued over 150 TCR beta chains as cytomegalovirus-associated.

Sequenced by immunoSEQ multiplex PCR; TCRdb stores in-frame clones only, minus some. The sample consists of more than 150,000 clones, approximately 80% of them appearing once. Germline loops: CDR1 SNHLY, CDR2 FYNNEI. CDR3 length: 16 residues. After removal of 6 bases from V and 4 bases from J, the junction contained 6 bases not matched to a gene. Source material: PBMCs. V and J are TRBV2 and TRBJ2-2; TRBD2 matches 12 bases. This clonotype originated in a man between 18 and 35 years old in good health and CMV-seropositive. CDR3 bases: TGTGCCAGCAGCCTAGCTAGCGGGAGGGTCACCGGGGAGCTGTTTTTT. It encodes CASSLASGRVTGELFF.